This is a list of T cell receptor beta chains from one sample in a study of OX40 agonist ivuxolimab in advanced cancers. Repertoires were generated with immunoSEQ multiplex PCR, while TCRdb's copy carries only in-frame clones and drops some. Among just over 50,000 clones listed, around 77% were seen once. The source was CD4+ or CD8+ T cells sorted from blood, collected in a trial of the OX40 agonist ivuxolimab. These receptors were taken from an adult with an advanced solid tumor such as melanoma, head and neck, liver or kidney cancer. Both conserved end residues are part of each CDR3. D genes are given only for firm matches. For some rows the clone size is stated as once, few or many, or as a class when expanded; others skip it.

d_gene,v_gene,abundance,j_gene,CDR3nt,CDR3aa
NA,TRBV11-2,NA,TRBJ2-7,TGTGCCAGCAGCCCCTTTCGTTTGGGCCACGAGCAGTACTTC,CASSPFRLGHEQYF
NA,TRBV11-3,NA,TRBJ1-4,TGTGCCAGCAGCTTATCCCAGGGAGTCCTTGAAAAACTGTTTTTT,CASSLSQGVLEKLFF
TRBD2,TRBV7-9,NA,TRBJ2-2,TGTGCCAGCAGCCCTGGAGGGGTAGCGGGAGGGCCTTACACCGGGGAGCTGTTTTTT,CASSPGGVAGGPYTGELFF
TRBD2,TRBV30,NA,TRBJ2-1,TGTGCCGGGAAGACTAGCGGGAGTGAGCAGTTCTTC,CAGKTSGSEQFF
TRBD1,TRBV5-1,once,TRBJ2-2,TGCGCCAGCGGCGCACTGTGGACAGGCAACACCGGGGAGCTGTTTTTT,CASGALWTGNTGELFF
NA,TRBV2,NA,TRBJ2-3,TGTGCCAGCAGGGCTGTCTCGGAGGGGGATACGCAGTATTTT,CASRAVSEGDTQYF
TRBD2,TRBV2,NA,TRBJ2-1,TGTGCCAGCAACCAAGATGGCGGGAGGGCGGCGCAGTTCTTC,CASNQDGGRAAQFF
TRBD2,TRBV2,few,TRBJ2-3,TGTGCCAGCAGTGGACTAGCGGGCACAGATACGCAGTATTTT,CASSGLAGTDTQYF
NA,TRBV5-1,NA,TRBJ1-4,TGCGCCAGCAGCTTGGTACCCGCGGCAACTAATGAAAAACTGTTTTTT,CASSLVPAATNEKLFF
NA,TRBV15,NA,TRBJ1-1,TGTGCCACCAGCAGAGGGGGAGGGAGCGCTGAAGCTTTCTTT,CATSRGGGSAEAFF
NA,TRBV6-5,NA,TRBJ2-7,TGTGCCAGCAGGGTTGGAGCCTACGAGCAGTACTTC,CASRVGAYEQYF
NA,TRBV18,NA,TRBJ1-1,TGTGCCAGCTCACCCTACCAGGTGCCTGACACTGAAGCTTTCTTT,CASSPYQVPDTEAFF
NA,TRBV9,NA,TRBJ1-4,TGTGCCAGCAGCGTAGACGGTCAGGGGAGAGAAAAACTGTTTTTT,CASSVDGQGREKLFF
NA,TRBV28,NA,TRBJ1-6,TGTGCCAGCAGTTCAACTTCTCTACGGTTTTCACCCCTCCACTTT,CASSSTSLRFSPLHF
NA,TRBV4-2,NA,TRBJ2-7,TGTGCCAGCAGCCAAGGGGGGTCCGGGACTCCCTACGAGCAGTACTTC,CASSQGGSGTPYEQYF
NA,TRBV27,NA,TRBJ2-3,TGTGCCAGCAGGGCCAGCGGGTCTAGCACAGATACGCAGTATTTT,CASRASGSSTDTQYF
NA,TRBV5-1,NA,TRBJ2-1,TGCGCCAGCAGCTTGGCTACAAGCTCCTACAATGAGCAGTTCTTC,CASSLATSSYNEQFF
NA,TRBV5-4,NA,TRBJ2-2,TGTGCCAGCAGCGCTGACCGGGGCCGCACCGGGGAGCTGTTTTTT,CASSADRGRTGELFF
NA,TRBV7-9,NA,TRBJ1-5,TGTGCCAGCAGCTCAGGGGTCGGCAATCAGCCCCAGCATTTT,CASSSGVGNQPQHF
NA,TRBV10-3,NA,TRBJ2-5,TGTGCCATCAGTGAGGTAGCGGAAAGGGGAAAAGAGACCCAGTACTTC,CAISEVAERGKETQYF
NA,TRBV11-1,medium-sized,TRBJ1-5,TGTGCCAGCAGCAGGACAGTCAATCAGCCCCAGCATTTT,CASSRTVNQPQHF
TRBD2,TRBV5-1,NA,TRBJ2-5,TGCGCCAGCAGCTTGGATGCTAGCGGGAGGGCTGATCGTCTTGAGACCCAGTACTTC,CASSLDASGRADRLETQYF
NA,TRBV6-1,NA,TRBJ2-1,TGTGCCAGCAGTGAAACGGGTGGACGTGGTGAGCAGTTCTTC,CASSETGGRGEQFF
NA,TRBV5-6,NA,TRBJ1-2,TGTGCCAGCAGCTTCGGACAGTCGGTCTATGGCTACACCTTC,CASSFGQSVYGYTF
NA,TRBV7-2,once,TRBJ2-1,TGTGCCAGCAGCCCCCCGGGATCTTTCGGGACTGAGCAGTTCTTC,CASSPPGSFGTEQFF
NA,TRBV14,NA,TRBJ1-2,TGTGCCAGCAGCCAAGATCTTGGGGTCAACTATGGCTACACCTTC,CASSQDLGVNYGYTF
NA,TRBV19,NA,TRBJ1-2,TGTGCCAGTAGTACATCCGGGACAATGGGTGGCTACACCTTC,CASSTSGTMGGYTF
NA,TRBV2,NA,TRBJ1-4,TGTGCCAGCAAGAGGGGGACTAATGAAAAACTGTTTTTT,CASKRGTNEKLFF
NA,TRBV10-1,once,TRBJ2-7,TGCGCCAGCAGTTCAAGCGGGCAGACTTACGAGCAGTACTTC,CASSSSGQTYEQYF
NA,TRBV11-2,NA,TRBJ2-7,TGTGCCAGCAGCTTAGTTAGGGCGGGGCCCTACGAGCAGTACTTC,CASSLVRAGPYEQYF
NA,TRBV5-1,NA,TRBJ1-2,TGCGCCAGCAGCTCGGACCAGTATAACTATGGCTACACCTTC,CASSSDQYNYGYTF
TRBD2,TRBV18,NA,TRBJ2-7,TGTGCCAGCTCACCACAAGTACCGATAGCGGGAGTGTCCTACGAGCAGTACTTC,CASSPQVPIAGVSYEQYF
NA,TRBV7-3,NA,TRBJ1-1,TGTGCCAGCAGCCGGACGGGACAAATGAACACTGAAGCTTTCTTT,CASSRTGQMNTEAFF
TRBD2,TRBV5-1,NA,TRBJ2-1,TGCGCCAGCAGCTTGGCCGAGACTAGCGGGAGGGCAAGAGAGCAGTTCTTC,CASSLAETSGRAREQFF
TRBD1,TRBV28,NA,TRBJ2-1,TGTGCCAGCAGTTTTTCGGGACAGGGCTACAATGAGCAGTTCTTC,CASSFSGQGYNEQFF
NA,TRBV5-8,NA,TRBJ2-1,TGTGCCAGCAGCCCAAGATTCAAACTAGTTTACAATGAGCAGTTCTTC,CASSPRFKLVYNEQFF
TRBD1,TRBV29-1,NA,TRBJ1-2,TGCAGCGCCTGGGACAGGGGAGACTATGGCTACACCTTC,CSAWDRGDYGYTF
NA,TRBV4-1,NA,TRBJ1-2,TGCGCCAGCAGCCAATATGACAACTATGGCTACACCTTC,CASSQYDNYGYTF
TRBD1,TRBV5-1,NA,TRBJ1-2,TGCGCCAGCAGCTCACAGGGACAGGGGGGTGGCTACACCTTC,CASSSQGQGGGYTF
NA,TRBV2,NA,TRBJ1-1,TGTGCCAGCAGTGTTCAGAGTGAAGCTTTCTTT,CASSVQSEAFF
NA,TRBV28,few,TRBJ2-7,TGTGCCAGCAGTCCAGGACAGACGTACGAGCAGTACTTC,CASSPGQTYEQYF
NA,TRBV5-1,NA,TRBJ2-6,TGCGCCAGCAGCTCTCGGGGACTGAGCTCTGGGGCCAACGTCCTGACTTTC,CASSSRGLSSGANVLTF
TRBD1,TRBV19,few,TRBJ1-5,TGTGCCAGTAGTTATTTGGACAGGGGCAATCAGCCCCAGCATTTT,CASSYLDRGNQPQHF
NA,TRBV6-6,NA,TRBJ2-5,TGTGCCAGCAGTTACAGTCAGCAGGGTCAAGAGACCCAGTACTTC,CASSYSQQGQETQYF
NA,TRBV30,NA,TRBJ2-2,TGTGCCTGGAGAAGTCAGGCGAACACCGGGGAGCTGTTTTTT,CAWRSQANTGELFF
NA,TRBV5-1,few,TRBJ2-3,TGCGCCTCCAGGGTAGACTCAGATACGCAGTATTTT,CASRVDSDTQYF
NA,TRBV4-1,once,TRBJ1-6,TGCGCCAGCAGCCAAGGAGGGAGACTCCAGGCAGGGAAGTCACCCCTCCACTTT,CASSQGGRLQAGKSPLHF
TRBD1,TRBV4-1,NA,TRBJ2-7,TGCGCCAGCAGCTCCCCCGGGACAGGGGACTACGAGCAGTACTTC,CASSSPGTGDYEQYF
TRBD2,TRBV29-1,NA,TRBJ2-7,TGCAGCGTTGAAGGGGGAGGGCCTGACGAGCAGTACTTC,CSVEGGGPDEQYF
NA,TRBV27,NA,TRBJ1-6,TGTGCCAGCAGTTTATACCCGCCCCAGGGTAGTAATTCACCCCTCCACTTT,CASSLYPPQGSNSPLHF